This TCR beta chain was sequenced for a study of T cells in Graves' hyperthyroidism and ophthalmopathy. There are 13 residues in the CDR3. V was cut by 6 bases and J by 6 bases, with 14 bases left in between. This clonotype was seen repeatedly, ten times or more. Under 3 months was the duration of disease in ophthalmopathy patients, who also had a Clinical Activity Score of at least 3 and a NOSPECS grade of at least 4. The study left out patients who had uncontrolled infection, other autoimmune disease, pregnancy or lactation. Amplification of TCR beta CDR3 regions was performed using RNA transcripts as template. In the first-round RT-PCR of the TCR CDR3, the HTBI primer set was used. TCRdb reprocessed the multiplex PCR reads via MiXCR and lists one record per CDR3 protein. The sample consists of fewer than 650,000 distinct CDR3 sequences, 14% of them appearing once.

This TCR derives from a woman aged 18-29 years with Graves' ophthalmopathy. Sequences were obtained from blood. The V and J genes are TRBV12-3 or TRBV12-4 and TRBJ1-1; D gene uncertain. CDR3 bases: TGTGCCAGCAGGCCCGGTAGAGGCGCTGAAGCTTTCTTT. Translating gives CASRPGRGAEAFF.